This TCR beta chain was captured in a study of blood T cell repertoires in COVID-19. About the research overall: The United States, Italy and Spain provided the acute and convalescent COVID-19 samples. PBMCs, B-cell-depleted T cells, or T cells provided the cDNA or gDNA that made up the material.

The germline gives CDR1 LGHDT, CDR2 YNNKEL (reference sequence). The CDR3 spans 14 residues. Trimming stripped 6 bases from V and 1 base from J, with 12 bases between. In the authors' workflow: Cell counts per sample came from amplifying reference gene primers. Clones were sequenced by immunoSEQ multiplex PCR, and TCRdb holds only the in-frame ones, with some missing. V and J calls and clone size are as listed in that table; D and trimming were resolved from the DNA. Of some 68,000 clones in the sample, 85% to 90% were seen once. The chain has TRBV3-1 (or the pseudogene TRBV3-2) and TRBJ1-1; possible D gene TRBD1, 6 bases. Material: peripheral blood. This clonotype was obtained from a man aged 50 to 59 with acute or convalescent COVID-19. CDR3 DNA: TGTGCCAGCAGTCCGGGACATAAGAACACTGAAGCTTTCTTT. It specifies CASSPGHKNTEAFF.